Shown below are 2 T cell receptor beta chains from a single sample sequenced in a study of blood T cells in healthy people across ages. For the second PCR, which ran for about 7 to 12 cycles, a sample-barcoded 5' primer and a J-beta primer mix were used. TCRdb used MiXCR to reprocess the 5' RACE reads, holding one entry per CDR3 protein. The sample consists of 550,000 to 800,000 distinct CDR3 sequences, around a fifth of them appearing once. The sample consisted of blood. The receptors here all came from a man in his 70s in good health.

This clonotype was detected only a few times. This chain links TRBV28 with TRBJ2-5, with D hard to call. CDR3 length equals 10 residues. The V gene's germline CDR1 is MDHEN and CDR2 SYDVKM. Trimming cost V 7 bases and J 3 bases, with 3 bases left between them. The CDR3 sequence is CASMEETQYF. In DNA, the CDR3 is TGTGCCAGCATGGAAGAGACCCAGTACTTC.

Comment on this clonotype: Compared with germline, one end of the junction differs, possibly owing to a read error. CDR3 region: CVSSSFGDGEQYF. In nucleotides, the CDR3 is TGTGTCAGCAGCTCGTTTGGCGATGGCGAGCAGTACTTC. The J gene is TRBJ2-7, the V gene TRBV7-2; D unresolved. CDR1 and CDR2 from the germline V gene are SGHTA and FQGNSA. This CDR3 comprises 13 residues.